What follows is one TCR beta chain and its context. Antigen unknown. Trimming removed 4 bases from V and 0 bases from J, with 10 bases in between. Germline V CDR1 and CDR2: SGHTA, FQGTGA. The CDR3 is 15 residues long. The data originate from a study of blood T cells in healthy people across ages. Study findings and constraints: Long-lived donors carried more naive CD4+ cells and greater diversity than aged donors.

With a J-beta primer mix and a sample-barcoded 5' primer, a second PCR ran about 7 to 11 cycles. TCRdb re-analysed the 5' RACE reads in MiXCR, keeping a single row per CDR3 protein. There are roughly 1,800,000 distinct CDR3 sequences in the sample; approximately 50% occur only once, and 2% to 2.5% lies in the top ten. The chain carries TRBV7-3 and TRBJ2-1; D not resolved. This clonotype was obtained from a middle-aged woman in good health. Material: blood. For the CDR3, the DNA is TGTGCCAGCAGCTCGGGTATTAGCTCCTACAATGAGCAGTTCTTC. Residues: CASSSGISSYNEQFF.